This T cell receptor (beta chain) was documented in a study of blood T cell repertoires in COVID-19. V dropped 3 bases and J dropped 8; count of bases not matched to a gene: 7. This CDR3 spans 15 amino acids. The germline V gene has CDR1 DFQATT and CDR2 SNEGSKA (reference sequence). Here immunoSEQ multiplex PCR was the method, and the copy in TCRdb shows in-frame clones only, minus some. The table lists approximately 200,000 clones, about 85% of them singletons. The TCR comes from a woman aged 25 to 45 who had recovered from COVID-19. Sequenced material: PBMCs or T cells enriched from blood (not recorded which). The V gene is TRBV20-1, the J gene TRBJ2-1, with 13 nucleotides matching TRBD2. CDR3 region: CSASPGLAGVHEQFF. The CDR3 nucleotides read TGCAGTGCTAGTCCTGGACTAGCGGGAGTCCATGAGCAGTTCTTC.